The 32 T cell receptor beta chains below all came from one sample that was sequenced in a study of human T cells and chemical hapten exposure. Specified time point: pre-sensitization, week 0. The sample's treatment: therapeutic diphenylcyclopropenone sensitization with weekly scalp DPC. In TCRdb, the RACE reads were re-called with MiXCR into one record per CDR3 protein. This table holds about 290,000 distinct CDR3 sequences, about 7.7% found once. Specimen: whole blood, collected in connection with sensitization to the hapten diphenylcyclopropenone (DPC). Receptor source: a man aged 18-30 years with alopecia areata. Some clones in this sample may be carry-over from other donors' samples.

This chain links TRBV20-1 with TRBJ1-6; D uncertain. Germline CDR1 and CDR2: DFQATT and SNEGSKA (reference sequence). This CDR3 spans 11 amino acids. V lost 5 bases, J lost 5 bases, and 4 bases lay in between. As DNA, the CDR3 is TGCAGTGCTTCGGATAATTCACCCCTCCACTTT. Amino acid sequence: CSASDNSPLHF.

This clonotype was picked up a small number of times. This rearrangement joins TRBV20-1 to TRBJ2-5, with TRBD2 identical over 11 bases. The CDR3 has 17 residues. Germline loops: CDR1 DFQATT, CDR2 SNEGSKA (reference sequence). The V and J ends lost 5 bases and 5 bases, in that order; junction bases with no gene match: 16. The CDR3 DNA sequence: TGCAGTGCTCTTCTACTAGCGGGAGTCGCCCCGGGGGAGACCCAGTACTTC. Translation gives CSALLLAGVAPGETQYF.

The chain has TRBV4-3 and TRBJ1-4; D might be TRBD1 (6 bases). The CDR3 runs 15 residues. V gave up 4 bases and J gave up 4 bases, with 13 bases separating them. Germline V CDR1 and CDR2: LGHNA, YSLEER. CDR3 nucleotide sequence: TGCGCCAGCAGCCCCCAGACAGGTTTTAATGAAAAACTGTTTTTT. This gives the protein CASSPQTGFNEKLFF.

This chain uses TRBV10-3 with TRBJ2-1, with TRBD1 matching over 9 bases. The V gene end was trimmed by 0 bases and the J gene end by 6 bases; junction bases not matched to a gene: 3. The CDR3 consists of 15 residues. Germline CDR1 and CDR2: ENHRY and SYGVKD. The CDR3 here is CAISESRQGGNEQFF. CDR3 coding DNA: TGTGCCATCAGTGAGTCGAGACAGGGGGGCAATGAGCAGTTCTTC.

This clonotype was seen repeatedly, ten times or more. The chain joins TRBV10-3 to TRBJ2-1, with 10 bases matching TRBD1. This CDR3 is built from 14 residues. Germline CDR1 is ENHRY and CDR2 is SYGVKD. After removal of 10 bases from V and 0 bases from J, the junction contained 3 bases not matched to a gene. The CDR3 is CATRTGGSYNEQFF. CDR3 bases: TGTGCCACTCGGACAGGGGGCTCCTACAATGAGCAGTTCTTC.

The CDR3 sequence is CSVRVGTGELFF. For the CDR3, the DNA is TGCAGCGTCCGGGTGGGGACCGGGGAGCTGTTTTTT. J is TRBJ2-2 and V is TRBV29-1, with D unresolved. V gave up 6 bases and J gave up 5 bases, with 10 bases separating them. The CDR3 spans 12 residues. From germline, CDR1 is SQVTM and CDR2 ANQGSEA.

The chain recombines TRBV11-2 with TRBJ1-3, with D uncertain. CDR3 size: 14 residues. Trimming cost V 2 bases and J 4 bases, with 9 bases left between them. Germline CDR1 SGHAT, CDR2 FQNNGV. CDR3 sequence reads: CASSLSLFGNTIYF. DNA of the CDR3: TGTGCCAGCAGCTTATCGCTCTTCGGAAACACCATATATTTT.

In this sample, this clonotype turned up a few times. The rearrangement uses TRBV20-1 and TRBJ2-3; weak D call: TRBD1 (5 bases). Germline loops: CDR1 DFQATT, CDR2 SNEGSKA (reference sequence). There are 14 residues in the CDR3. V lost 5 bases to trimming and J lost 0 bases, with 12 bases between them. CDR3 coding DNA: TGCAGTGCTGTCAGGGCGATTAGCACAGATACGCAGTATTTT. This encodes CSAVRAISTDTQYF.

This clonotype has a handful of counts. The V and J genes are TRBV6-2 or TRBV6-3 and TRBJ2-7; 8 bases map to TRBD1. CDR1 is MNHEY and CDR2 is SVGEGT in the germline V gene. The V segment lost 7 bases and the J segment 4 bases; nucleotides outside the gene matches: 6. This CDR3 comprises 13 residues. CDR3 sequence reads: CASMQGASYEQYV. The CDR3 bases are TGTGCCAGCATGCAGGGGGCATCGTACGAGCAGTACGTC.

There are a few counts of this clonotype. The chain combines TRBV7-9 with TRBJ1-2; D is unclear. The CDR3 contains 14 residues. Trimming removed 5 bases from V and 6 bases from J, with 16 bases in between. Germline V gene data show CDR1 as SEHNR and CDR2 as FQNEAQ (reference sequence). The CDR3 region is CASSRVPVRDGYTF. The CDR3, as DNA: TGTGCCAGCAGCCGAGTTCCGGTTCGGGATGGCTACACCTTC. The variable domain in full, with the rest retrieved from reference TRBV7-9 and TRBJ1-2, is DTGVSQNPRHKITKRGQNVTFRCDPISEHNRLYWYRQTLGQGPEFLTYFQNEAQLEKSRLLSDRFSAERPKGSFSTLEIQRTEQGDSAMYLCASSRVPVRDGYTFGSGTRLTVV.

In this sample, this clonotype turned up many times. The chain couples TRBV5-6 to TRBJ2-3; D is tentatively TRBD1 or TRBD2 (5 bases each). This CDR3 has 15 amino acids. From germline, CDR1 is SGHDT and CDR2 YYEEEE. With 4 bases removed from V and 0 bases from J, the gap between germline ends came to 12 bases. The CDR3, as DNA: TGTGCCAGCAGCCGTTCGGGACGGAGCACAGATACGCAGTATTTT. Translation gives CASSRSGRSTDTQYF. The whole variable domain, remainder taken from reference TRBV5-6 and TRBJ2-3, is DAGVTQSPTHLIKTRGQQVTLRCSPKSGHDTVSWYQQALGQGPQFIFQYYEEEERQRGNFPDRFSGHQFPNYSSELNVNALLLGDSALYLCASSRSGRSTDTQYFGPGTRLTVL.

In this sample, this clonotype turned up many times. V is TRBV5-1 and J is TRBJ2-5; a weak D match, TRBD1 (5 bases). Germline V lookup: CDR1 SGHRS, CDR2 YFSETQ. The CDR3 runs to 12 residues. Trimming shortened V by 2 bases and J by 5 bases, and 7 bases separated the two germline ends. CDR3 in amino acids: CASSFSGETQYF. CDR3 bases: TGCGCCAGCAGCTTTTCAGGGGAGACCCAGTACTTC.

This chain joins TRBV11-2 and TRBJ1-2; 7 bases map to TRBD1. The CDR3 has 14 amino acids. Germline CDR1 and CDR2: SGHAT and FQNNGV. With 10 bases clipped from V and 8 bases from J, the junction kept 16 bases outside the gene matches. The CDR3 spells CAIRTGLRFGGYTF. CDR3 sequence (DNA): TGTGCCATCCGGACAGGCCTGAGGTTTGGCGGCTACACCTTC.

V usage is TRBV11-2 and J usage is TRBJ2-2; unclear D gene. The V gene's germline CDR1 is SGHAT and CDR2 FQNNGV. Trimming cost V 3 bases and J 7 bases, with 15 bases left between them. The CDR3 consists of 15 residues. The CDR3 DNA reads as TGTGCCAGCAGCTTTAATCTGATGAATAACGGGGAGCTGTTTTTT. As protein: CASSFNLMNNGELFF.

This sequence joins TRBV28 and TRBJ2-3, with 7 bases matching TRBD2. The V gene end was trimmed by 5 bases and the J gene end by 0 bases; junction bases not matched to a gene: 2. CDR1 and CDR2 from the germline V gene are MDHEN and SYDVKM. This CDR3 is built from 14 residues. The CDR3: CASSTGGSTDTQYF. Here the CDR3 DNA reads TGTGCCAGCAGTACGGGGGGAAGCACAGATACGCAGTATTTT.

This clonotype was seen a handful of times. The chain employs TRBV6-2 or TRBV6-3 and TRBJ2-5; TRBD1 agrees at 8 bases. Trimming cost V 0 bases and J 4 bases; bases outside gene matches: 7. Germline V gene lookup returns CDR1 MNHEY and CDR2 SVGEGT. The CDR3 is made up of 16 amino acids. CDR3: CASSYSWTGIRETQYF. Written as DNA, the CDR3 is TGTGCCAGCAGTTACTCTTGGACAGGGATACGAGAGACCCAGTACTTC.

This clonotype showed up just a few times. The J gene is TRBJ1-1, the V gene TRBV5-1; TRBD1 might be the D (6 bases). The CDR3 extends over 15 amino acids. The ends were cut back, 3 bases at V and 1 base at J, with 13 bases in the middle. Germline V gives CDR1 SGHRS, CDR2 YFSETQ. The CDR3 here is CASSSTQGPNTEAFF. As DNA, the CDR3 is TGCGCCAGCAGCTCGACACAGGGCCCGAACACTGAAGCTTTCTTT.

This clonotype showed up just a few times. The chain recombines TRBV7-2 with TRBJ2-5, with 7 bases that match TRBD1. The ends lost 5 bases at V and 5 bases at J; junction bases unmatched: 11. Germline CDR1 and CDR2: SGHTA and FQGNSA. The CDR3 spans 15 residues. The chain's CDR3 is CASSRNRGVGETQYF. CDR3 coding DNA: TGTGCCAGCAGCAGGAACAGGGGAGTAGGCGAGACCCAGTACTTC.

In its sample, this clonotype was seen many times. The chain recombines TRBV5-8 with TRBJ2-3; 12 bases line up with TRBD2. V gave up 7 bases and J gave up 6 bases; unmatched junction bases: 3. The germline gives CDR1 SGHTS, CDR2 YDEGEE. The length of the CDR3 is 13 residues. The CDR3 coding sequence is TGTGCCAGCCGGACTAGCGGGGTTGATACGCAGTATTTT. Its translation: CASRTSGVDTQYF.

The DNA of the CDR3 is TGTGCCAGCAGCTTAGTACTCGGGCAGCCCCAGCATTTT. Translated: CASSLVLGQPQHF. This rearrangement joins TRBV7-8 to TRBJ1-5; D remains unclear. The CDR3 length is 13 residues. Germline V gives CDR1 SGHVS, CDR2 FQNEAQ. The V gene lost 1 base and the J gene lost 7 bases, with 8 bases spanning the gap.

This clonotype was detected many times. This chain connects TRBV28 to TRBJ1-1; D unclear. Looked up from germline, CDR1 is MDHEN and CDR2 is SYDVKM. There are 12 residues in the CDR3. Trimming removed 5 bases at V and 0 bases at J, with 4 bases between. This CDR3 reads CASSQVNTEAFF. The CDR3, as DNA: TGTGCCAGCAGTCAGGTGAACACTGAAGCTTTCTTT.

The chain carries TRBV18 and TRBJ2-7, with 7 positions matching TRBD1. Trimming at V came to 6 bases and at J to 6 bases, leaving 11 bases not matched to a gene. Germline V lookup: CDR1 KGHSH, CDR2 LQKENI. This CDR3 is 14 amino acids long. DNA for the CDR3: TGTGCCAGCTCCTCGACAGGGTATACTGGCGAGCAGTACGTC. Encoded protein: CASSSTGYTGEQYV.

This clonotype has more than one count but fewer than ten. The rearrangement links TRBV20-1 to TRBJ1-5; 7 nucleotides line up with TRBD1. The CDR3 has 13 residues. Germline CDR1 reads DFQATT; CDR2 reads SNEGSKA (reference sequence). V trimming: 5 bases; J trimming: 3 bases; junction bases outside the gene matches: 4. CDR3 region: CSAQTGVNQPQHF. The CDR3 coding sequence is TGCAGTGCTCAAACAGGGGTCAATCAGCCCCAGCATTTT.

This clonotype was seen repeatedly, ten times or more. The J gene is TRBJ1-5, the V gene TRBV7-2, with 9 bases identical to TRBD1. CDR3 length: 16 residues. V was clipped by 3 bases and J by 4 bases; unmatched bases: 7. Germline values: CDR1 SGHTA, CDR2 FQGNSA. The CDR3 bases are TGTGCCAGCAGCTTCCGAACAGGGGGCGAAAATCAGCCCCAGCATTTT. This translates into CASSFRTGGENQPQHF.

This clonotype was seen ten or more times. The chain uses TRBV7-2 and TRBJ1-1, with D perhaps TRBD1 (5 bases). The V gene lost 6 bases and the J gene lost 2 bases, with 16 bases spanning the gap. This CDR3 has 15 residues. Looked up from germline, CDR1 is SGHTA and CDR2 is FQGNSA. CDR3 in amino acids: CASSFQGLVNTEAFF. The CDR3 DNA reads as TGTGCCAGCAGTTTCCAGGGTCTAGTAAACACTGAAGCTTTCTTT. The variable domain in full, completed from reference TRBV7-2 and TRBJ1-1, reads GAGVSQSPSNKVTEKGKDVELRCDPISGHTALYWYRQSLGQGLEFLIYFQGNSAPDKSGLPSDRFSAERTGGSVSTLTIQRTQQEDSAVYLCASSFQGLVNTEAFFGQGTRLTVV.

The CDR3 sequence is CASSGNSYEQYF. The CDR3, as DNA: TGCGCCAGCAGCGGAAACAGCTACGAGCAGTACTTC. This rearrangement joins TRBV5-1 to TRBJ2-7, with D unresolved. Germline CDR1 SGHRS, CDR2 YFSETQ. Trimming left V 4 bases short and J 3 bases short, with 8 bases between. The CDR3 spans 12 residues.

This chain joins TRBV28 and TRBJ1-6; D unclear. The V end lost 7 bases, the J end lost 8 bases, and 6 bases lay between the germline ends. From germline, CDR1 is MDHEN and CDR2 SYDVKM. This CDR3 has 11 residues. The CDR3 DNA follows: TGTGCCAGCACCTCCGATTCACCCCTCCACTTT. This translates into CASTSDSPLHF.

The rearrangement joins TRBV7-9 to TRBJ2-2; perhaps TRBD2 as D (5 bases). This CDR3 spans 14 amino acids. The V gene lost 10 bases and the J gene lost 5 bases, with 17 bases spanning the gap. Per germline, CDR1 SEHNR and CDR2 FQNEAQ (reference sequence). CDR3 sequence (DNA): TGTGCCACCAACGCGGGCCCAACGACCGGGGAGCTGTTTTTT. It specifies CATNAGPTTGELFF.

The genes are TRBV3-1 and TRBJ2-7; possibly TRBD2 for D (6 bases). Germline CDR1 is LGHDT and CDR2 is YNNKEL (reference sequence). V lost 4 bases, J lost 2 bases, and 12 bases lay in between. The CDR3 extends over 14 amino acids. CDR3 amino acids: CASSRGGLTYEQYF. Written as DNA, the CDR3 is TGTGCCAGCAGCCGAGGAGGACTAACCTACGAGCAGTACTTC.

The genes are TRBV18 and TRBJ2-7; 11 bases are a match to TRBD1. Trimming took 3 bases from V and 6 from J; bases not matched to a gene: 4. The CDR3 has 14 residues. In germline, CDR1 is KGHSH, CDR2 LQKENI. CDR3 region: CASSPGTGGSEQYV. CDR3 nucleotide sequence: TGTGCCAGCTCACCGGGGACAGGGGGGAGCGAGCAGTACGTC.

The CDR3 DNA follows: TGCAGTGCTAGAAAGGGGCGGAGTGGCAATCAGCCCCAGCATTTT. It codes for CSARKGRSGNQPQHF. This chain joins TRBV20-1 and TRBJ1-5; possibly TRBD1 for D (5 bases). The CDR3 totals 15 residues. Trimming took off 2 bases at V and 2 bases at J, with 13 bases between the two ends. Germline assignment: CDR1 DFQATT and CDR2 SNEGSKA (reference sequence).

This rearrangement joins TRBV5-1 to TRBJ1-2; D might be TRBD1 (6 bases). Germline lookup yields CDR1 SGHRS and CDR2 YFSETQ. Trimming left V 2 bases short and J 4 bases short, with 15 bases between. CDR3 length equals 15 residues. For the CDR3, the DNA is TGCGCCAGCAGCTTACGACCGGGAGGGGGCTATGGCTACACCTTC. Translation gives CASSLRPGGGYGYTF.